Following are 17 T cell receptor beta chains from one sample sequenced in a study of TIL therapy for anti-PD-1-resistant metastatic lung cancer. This was the immunoSEQ v3 assay. Assay: immunoSEQ multiplex PCR; the TCRdb copy retains only in-frame clones and omits some. The table includes approximately 97,000 clones, roughly two thirds detected once. Time point indicated: pre-treatment sample, taken before nivolumab and TIL therapy. Pleural nodules or supraclavicular lymph nodes made up most of the excised metastases sampled. Sequenced material: tumor tissue, taken at baseline. These receptors all stem from a person aged 25-85 years with non-small cell lung cancer.

The chain carries TRBV25-1 and TRBJ2-7, with D possibly being TRBD1 (6 bases). The V gene lost 8 bases and the J gene lost 3 bases, with 14 bases spanning the gap. CDR3 length equals 13 residues. From germline, CDR1 is MGHDK and CDR2 SYGVNS. Here the CDR3 DNA reads TGTGCCAGCCCCTGGACAGCTTTCTACGAGCAGTACTTC. This codes for CASPWTAFYEQYF.

V and J are TRBV7-9 and TRBJ1-4; 8 bases match TRBD1. CDR1 and CDR2 from the germline V gene are SEHNR and FQNEAQ (reference sequence). V shed 5 bases and J 5 bases; nucleotides not matched to a gene: 7. This CDR3 spans 15 amino acids. The CDR3 is CASSTGQGVNEKLFF. CDR3 DNA sequence: TGTGCCAGCAGCACAGGACAGGGCGTCAATGAAAAACTGTTTTTT.

This clone occurred once. The chain carries TRBV2 and TRBJ2-7; D gene unclear. V lost 7 bases, J lost 2 bases, and 9 bases lay in between. Germline assignment: CDR1 SNHLY and CDR2 FYNNEI. The CDR3 covers 12 residues. CDR3 DNA: TGTGCCAGCACTTTTGCCACCTACGAGCAGTACTTC. This sequence encodes CASTFATYEQYF.

This chain uses TRBV7-3 with TRBJ2-5; unclear D gene. CDR3 length: 13 amino acids. Trimming shortened V by 1 base and J by 4 bases, and 7 bases separated the two germline ends. In germline, CDR1 is SGHTA, CDR2 FQGTGA. The CDR3 DNA reads as TGTGCCAGCAGCTTAAGGGAAGGAGAGACCCAGTACTTC. Residues: CASSLREGETQYF. Full variable domain (remainder filled in from reference TRBV7-3 and TRBJ2-5): GAGVSQTPSNKVTEKGKYVELRCDPISGHTALYWYRQSLGQGPEFLIYFQGTGAADDSGLPNDRFFAVRPEGSVSTLKIQRTERGDSAVYLCASSLREGETQYFGPGTRLLVL.

This chain uses TRBV6-6 with TRBJ2-1; 8 bases are a match to TRBD1. The germline V gene encodes CDR1 MNHNY and CDR2 SVGAGI (reference sequence). CDR3 length equals 16 residues. The junction had 7 bases not matched to a gene; V was cut back by 3 bases and J by 3 bases. This CDR3 reads CASSYDRGSYYNEQFF. In DNA form, the CDR3 reads TGTGCCAGCAGTTATGACAGGGGATCCTACTACAATGAGCAGTTCTTC.

The V call is TRBV7-9, the J call TRBJ2-3; a possible D gene is TRBD2 (6 bases). Trimming left V 0 bases short and J 5 bases short, with 6 bases between. There are 13 residues in the CDR3. The V gene's germline CDR1 is SEHNR and CDR2 FQNEAQ (reference sequence). CDR3 nucleotides: TGTGCCAGCAGCTTAGCGGGGGGAGATACGCAGTATTTT. Translation gives CASSLAGGDTQYF.

V is TRBV28 and J is TRBJ1-4; unclear D gene. Germline CDR1 MDHEN, CDR2 SYDVKM. The CDR3 extends over 15 amino acids. Trimming took 5 bases from V and 6 from J, leaving 16 bases between them. For the CDR3, the DNA is TGTGCCAGCAGTGCCCCCGGATTCTTCCATGAAAAACTGTTTTTT. Protein sequence: CASSAPGFFHEKLFF.

The gene calls are TRBV19 and TRBJ1-4; unclear D gene. In germline, CDR1 is LNHDA, CDR2 SQIVND (reference sequence). The CDR3 has 15 residues. V gave up 3 bases and J gave up 8 bases, with 16 bases separating them. For the CDR3, the DNA is TGTGCCAGTAGTATTTTAAACAGAAGAGACGAAAAACTGTTTTTT. It encodes CASSILNRRDEKLFF. The variable domain in full, with the rest retrieved from reference TRBV19 and TRBJ1-4, is DGGITQSPKYLFRKEGQNVTLSCEQNLNHDAMYWYRQDPGQGLRLIYYSQIVNDFQKGDIAEGYSVSREKKESFPLTVTSAQKNPTAFYLCASSILNRRDEKLFFGSGTQLSVL.

This rearrangement joins TRBV29-1 to TRBJ2-1, with D perhaps matching TRBD1 (6 bases). CDR3 size: 10 residues. Between the trimmed V and J ends, which lost 6 bases and 7 bases, there was a span of 7 bases. Germline CDR1 SQVTM, CDR2 ANQGSEA. The CDR3 sequence is CSVGANEQFF. The CDR3 DNA reads TGCAGCGTGGGGGCTAATGAGCAGTTCTTC.

The chain combines TRBV7-9 with TRBJ2-3; 11 bases are a match to TRBD2. Germline V CDR1 and CDR2: SEHNR, FQNEAQ (reference sequence). The CDR3 has 16 amino acids. V was clipped by 6 bases and J by 2 bases; unmatched bases: 7. This chain's CDR3 is CASRPGTSGFTDTQYF. CDR3 nucleotide sequence: TGTGCCAGCAGACCCGGGACTAGCGGATTCACAGATACGCAGTATTTT.

This clone has only a few counts. The CDR3 spells CSVRKDFNSPLHF. CDR3 sequence (DNA): TGCAGCGTTAGGAAGGACTTTAATTCACCCCTCCACTTT. The chain carries TRBV29-1 and TRBJ1-6; D gene ambiguous. The CDR3 is 13 residues long. With 5 bases removed from V and 6 bases from J, the gap between germline ends came to 11 bases. In germline, CDR1 is SQVTM, CDR2 ANQGSEA.

Turning to this clone: The same CDR3 can be traced to other DNA sequences in this sample. J is TRBJ1-1 and V is TRBV5-1; no definite D call. The CDR3 consists of 14 residues. The germline V gene encodes CDR1 SGHRS and CDR2 YFSETQ. V was shortened by 4 bases and J by 1 base, with 11 bases between the two germline ends. The CDR3 sequence is CASSRLDRNTEAFF. Here the CDR3 DNA reads TGCGCCAGCAGCCGTCTAGACCGGAACACTGAAGCTTTCTTT.

The chain is built from TRBV15 and TRBJ2-7, with TRBD1 as a possible D gene (5 bases). V was cut by 0 bases and J by 5 bases, with 17 bases left in between. The CDR3 is 16 residues long. CDR1 is LNHNV, CDR2 YYDKDF, per germline (reference sequence). CDR3 in amino acids: CATSRDYFHEGDEQYF. The CDR3, as DNA: TGTGCCACCAGCAGAGATTATTTCCACGAAGGGGACGAGCAGTACTTC.

The chain employs TRBV3-1 (or the pseudogene TRBV3-2) and TRBJ2-7; 8 bases line up with TRBD1. The CDR3 spans 17 residues. V dropped 0 bases and J dropped 3; count of bases not matched to a gene: 10. Germline CDR1 and CDR2: LGHDT and YNNKEL (reference sequence). The CDR3, as DNA: TGTGCCAGCAGCCAAGAGGCAGGGACAGGAATTTACTACGAGCAGTACTTC. Amino acids: CASSQEAGTGIYYEQYF.

This clone was recorded many times. This chain connects TRBV7-2 to TRBJ2-7; D remains unclear. The CDR3 has 13 amino acids. Germline values: CDR1 SGHTA, CDR2 FQGNSA. Trimming stripped 1 base from V and 7 bases from J, with 11 bases between. The CDR3 DNA reads as TGTGCCAGCAGCTTAGGGCTTCTGGGGGAGCAGTACTTC. Translating it yields CASSLGLLGEQYF.

CDR3: CASSQDGGGDEQYF. CDR3 nucleotide sequence: TGCGCCAGCAGCCAAGATGGTGGGGGCGACGAGCAGTACTTC. This chain connects TRBV4-3 to TRBJ2-7, with a tentative D call TRBD1 (6 bases). This CDR3 comprises 14 residues. Trimming stripped 0 bases from V and 5 bases from J, with 11 bases between. Germline V gene data show CDR1 as LGHNA and CDR2 as YSLEER.

This clone was picked up one time. The gene calls are TRBV19 and TRBJ2-3; 8 bases match TRBD1. Germline V CDR1 and CDR2: LNHDA, SQIVND (reference sequence). V shed 5 bases and J 6 bases; nucleotides not matched to a gene: 4. This CDR3 has 13 residues. The CDR3 reads CASSLYRGDTQYF. Here the CDR3 DNA reads TGTGCCAGTAGTCTCTACAGGGGGGATACGCAGTATTTT.